The source of this TCR beta chain is a study of T-cell reconstitution after alpha-beta-depleted transplantation in children. Study conclusions and caveats: The main origin of T-cell counts and diversity one year after transplant was newly produced T cells. Expanded graft clones numbering several hundred reportedly gave rise to alpha-beta T cells about two months after transplant. Surviving recipient cells, namely T cells and thymic progenitors, were the source of high day-60 TCRbeta diversity in some patients.

Trimming stripped 5 bases from V and 3 bases from J, with 16 bases between. The CDR3 consists of 15 residues. Germline CDR1 reads MNHNS; CDR2 reads SASEGT. A TCRbeta library incorporating unique molecular identifiers was prepared. TCRdb re-called the PCR reads through MiXCR, storing one row per CDR3 protein. The sample has a few hundred thousand distinct CDR3 sequences; 43% are singletons. For this clonotype: Its cognate antigen is unknown.

The source is a girl aged 2-9 years with aplastic anemia, due to receive a stem cell transplant. The sample consisted of PBMCs, taken before TCRalphabeta/CD19-depleted stem cell transplant. The J gene is TRBJ1-1, the V gene TRBV6-1; D call uncertain. The CDR3 protein is CASSPRTHWDTEAFF. For the CDR3, the DNA is TGTGCCAGCAGTCCCCGGACCCATTGGGACACTGAAGCTTTCTTT.